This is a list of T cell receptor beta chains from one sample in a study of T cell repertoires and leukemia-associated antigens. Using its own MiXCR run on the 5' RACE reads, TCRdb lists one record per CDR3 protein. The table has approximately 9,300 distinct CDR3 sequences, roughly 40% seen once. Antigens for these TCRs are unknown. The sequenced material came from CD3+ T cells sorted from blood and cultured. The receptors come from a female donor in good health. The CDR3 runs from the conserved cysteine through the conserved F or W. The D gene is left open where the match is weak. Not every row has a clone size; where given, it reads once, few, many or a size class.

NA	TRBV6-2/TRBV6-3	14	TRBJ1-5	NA	CASSYRGFNQPQHF	TGTGCCAGCAGTTATCGAGGGTTCAATCAGCCCCAGCATTTT
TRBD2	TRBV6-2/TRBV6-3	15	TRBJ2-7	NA	CASSQAWDYGPEQYF	TGTGCCAGCAGCCAAGCTTGGGACTACGGGCCCGAGCAGTACTTC
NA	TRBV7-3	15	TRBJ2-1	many	CASSLGQPQGNEQFF	TGTGCCAGCAGCTTAGGGCAGCCACAAGGAAATGAGCAGTTCTTC
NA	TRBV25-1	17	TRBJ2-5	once	CASSEASGGPYQETQYF	TGTGCCAGCAGTGAAGCCAGCGGAGGGCCTTACCAAGAGACCCAGTACTTC
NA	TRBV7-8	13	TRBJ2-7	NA	CTSSGVSSYERYF	TGTACCAGCTCCGGAGTCTCCTCCTACGAGCGGTACTTC
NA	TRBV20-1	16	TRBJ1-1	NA	CSARDPRGRTNTEAFF	TGCAGTGCTAGAGATCCCAGGGGCAGAACGAACACCGAAGCTTTCTTT
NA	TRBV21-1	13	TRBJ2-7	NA	CASNKSRPSGQYF	TGTGCCAGCAACAAAAGCCGCCCCAGCGGGCAGTACTTC
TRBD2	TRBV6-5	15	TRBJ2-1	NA	CASRIGLAGWNEQFF	TGTGCCAGCAGGATTGGACTAGCGGGATGGAATGAGCAGTTCTTC
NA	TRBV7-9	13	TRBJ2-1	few	CASSYVRANEQFF	TGTGCCAGCAGCTACGTGAGGGCCAATGAGCAGTTCTTC
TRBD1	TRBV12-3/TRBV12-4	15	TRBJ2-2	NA	CASDIGQAVTGELFF	TGTGCCAGCGACATAGGACAGGCGGTGACCGGGGAGCTGTTTTTT
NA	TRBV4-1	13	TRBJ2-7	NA	CASSQEAHYEQYF	TGCGCCAGCAGCCAGGAGGCCCACTACGAGCAGTACTTC
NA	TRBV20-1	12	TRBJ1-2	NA	CSASFGDYGYTF	TGCAGTGCTTCCTTCGGGGATTATGGCTACACCTTC
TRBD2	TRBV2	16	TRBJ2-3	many	CASSRLAGELGWSAYF	TGTGCCAGCAGTCGACTAGCGGGAGAGCTGGGCTGGAGTGCGTATTTT
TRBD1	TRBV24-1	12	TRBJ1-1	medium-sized	CATSDRRQGAFF	TGTGCCACCAGTGATCGCAGACAGGGGGCTTTCTTT
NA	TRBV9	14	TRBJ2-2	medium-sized	CASSPLQSVGELFF	TGTGCCAGCAGCCCCCTCCAGTCCGTCGGGGAGCTGTTTTTT
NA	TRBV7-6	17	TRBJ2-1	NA	CASSPVLRGSSYNEQLF	TGTGCCAGCAGCCCCGTATTGCGGGGATCTAGCTACAATGAGCAGCTCTTC
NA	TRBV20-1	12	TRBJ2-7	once	CSARGMPYEQYF	TGCAGTGCTAGAGGAATGCCGTACGAGCAGTACTTC
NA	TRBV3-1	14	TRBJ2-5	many	CASSQEGRQETQYF	TGTGCCAGCAGCCAAGAGGGGCGGCAAGAGACCCAGTACTTC
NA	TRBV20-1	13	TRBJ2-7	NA	CSARRSLSYEQYF	TGCAGTGCAAGGAGGTCTCTGTCCTACGAGCAGTACTTC
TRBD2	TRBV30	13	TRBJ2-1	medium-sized	CACSGGFDNEQFF	TGTGCCTGTAGCGGGGGATTTGACAATGAGCAGTTCTTC
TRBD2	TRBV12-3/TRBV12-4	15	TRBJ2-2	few	CASTGLAGAAGELFF	TGTGCCAGCACTGGACTAGCGGGAGCCGCCGGGGAGCTGTTTTTT
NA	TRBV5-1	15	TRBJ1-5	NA	CASSLDGGTAEPQHF	TGCGCCAGCAGCTTGGACGGGGGGACCGCTGAGCCCCAGCATTTT
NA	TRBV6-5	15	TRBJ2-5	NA	CASSYVPDRQETQYF	TGTGCCAGCAGTTACGTGCCAGACCGCCAAGAGACCCAGTACTTC
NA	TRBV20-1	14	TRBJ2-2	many	CSAVRETYTGELFF	TGCAGTGCTGTACGGGAGACGTACACCGGGGAGCTGTTTTTT
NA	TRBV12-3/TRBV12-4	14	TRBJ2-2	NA	CAGGQGINTGELFF	TGTGCCGGGGGGCAGGGGATTAACACCGGGGAGCTGTTTTTT
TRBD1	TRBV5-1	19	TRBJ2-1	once	CASSLASGTGQLSYNEQFF	TGCGCCAGCAGCTTGGCCTCCGGGACAGGGCAGTTATCCTACAATGAGCAGTTCTTC
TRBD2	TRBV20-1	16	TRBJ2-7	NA	CSAPPAGTSGLYEQYF	TGCAGTGCACCACCAGCCGGGACTAGCGGCCTCTACGAGCAGTACTTC
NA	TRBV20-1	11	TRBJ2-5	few	CSAEYQETQYF	TGCAGTGCTGAGTACCAAGAGACCCAGTACTTC